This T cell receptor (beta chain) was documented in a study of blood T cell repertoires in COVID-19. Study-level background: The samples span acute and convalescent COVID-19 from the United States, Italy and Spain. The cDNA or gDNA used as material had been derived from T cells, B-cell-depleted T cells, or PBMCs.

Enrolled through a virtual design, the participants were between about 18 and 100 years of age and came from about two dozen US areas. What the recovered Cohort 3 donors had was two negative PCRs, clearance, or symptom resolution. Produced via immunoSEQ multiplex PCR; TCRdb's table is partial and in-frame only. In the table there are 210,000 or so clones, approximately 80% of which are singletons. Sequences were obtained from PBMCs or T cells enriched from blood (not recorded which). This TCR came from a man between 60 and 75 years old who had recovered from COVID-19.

CDR3 in amino acids: CASSWTGATGELFF. CDR3 DNA sequence: TGTGCCAGCTCGTGGACAGGGGCGACCGGGGAGCTGTTTTTT. This chain links TRBV6-6 with TRBJ2-2; TRBD1 matches at 9 bases. Germline V gives CDR1 MNHNY, CDR2 SVGAGI (reference sequence). The junction had 6 bases not matched to a gene; V was cut back by 8 bases and J by 5 bases. The CDR3 length is 14 residues.